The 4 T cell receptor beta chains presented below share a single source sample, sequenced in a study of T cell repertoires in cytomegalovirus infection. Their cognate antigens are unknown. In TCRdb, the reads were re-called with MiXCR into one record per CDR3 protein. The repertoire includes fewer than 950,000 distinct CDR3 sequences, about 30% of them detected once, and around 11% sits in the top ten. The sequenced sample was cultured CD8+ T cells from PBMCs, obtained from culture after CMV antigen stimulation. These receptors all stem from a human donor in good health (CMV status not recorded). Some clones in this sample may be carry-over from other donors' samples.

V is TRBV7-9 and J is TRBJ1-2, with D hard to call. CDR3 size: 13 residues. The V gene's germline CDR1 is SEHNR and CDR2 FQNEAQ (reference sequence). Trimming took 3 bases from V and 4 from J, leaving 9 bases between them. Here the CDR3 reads CASSFPGPYGYTF. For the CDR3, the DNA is TGTGCCAGCAGCTTCCCCGGCCCCTATGGCTACACCTTC.

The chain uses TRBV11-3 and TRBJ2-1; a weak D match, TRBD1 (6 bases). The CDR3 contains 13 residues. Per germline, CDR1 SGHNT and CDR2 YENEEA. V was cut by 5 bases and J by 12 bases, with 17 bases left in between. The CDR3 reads CASSTGVGARQFF. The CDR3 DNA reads TGTGCCAGCAGCACCGGCGTGGGGGCGCGGCAGTTCTTC.

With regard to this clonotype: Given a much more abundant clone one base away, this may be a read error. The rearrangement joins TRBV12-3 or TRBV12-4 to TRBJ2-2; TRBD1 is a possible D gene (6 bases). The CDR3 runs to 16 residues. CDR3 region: CTSSPNQGILTGELFF. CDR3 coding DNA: TGTACCAGCAGTCCCAACCAGGGGATCCTCACCGGGGAGCTGTTTTTT.

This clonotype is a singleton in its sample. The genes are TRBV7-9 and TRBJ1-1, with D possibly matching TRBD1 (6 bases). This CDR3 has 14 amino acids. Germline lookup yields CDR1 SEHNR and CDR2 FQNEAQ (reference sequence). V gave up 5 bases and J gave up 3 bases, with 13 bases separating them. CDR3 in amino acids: CASSPPGADTEAFF. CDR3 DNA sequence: TGTGCCAGCAGCCCTCCAGGGGCCGACACTGAAGCTTTCTTT.